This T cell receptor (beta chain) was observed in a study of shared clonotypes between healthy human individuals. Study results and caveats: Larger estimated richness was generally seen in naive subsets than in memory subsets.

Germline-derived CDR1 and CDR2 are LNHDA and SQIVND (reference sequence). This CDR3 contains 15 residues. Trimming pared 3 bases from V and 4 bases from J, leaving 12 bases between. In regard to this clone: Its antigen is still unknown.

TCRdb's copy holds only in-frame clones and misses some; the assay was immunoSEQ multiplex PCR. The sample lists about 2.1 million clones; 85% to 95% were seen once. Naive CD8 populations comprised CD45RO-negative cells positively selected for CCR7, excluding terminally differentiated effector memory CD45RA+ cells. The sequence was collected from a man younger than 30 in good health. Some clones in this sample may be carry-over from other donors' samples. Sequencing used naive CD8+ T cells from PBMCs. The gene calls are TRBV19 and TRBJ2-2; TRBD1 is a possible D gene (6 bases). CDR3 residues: CASSIWGPGTGELFF. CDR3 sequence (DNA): TGTGCCAGTAGTATTTGGGGGCCTGGCACCGGGGAGCTGTTTTTT.